This T cell receptor beta chain was sequenced in a study of OX40 agonist ivuxolimab in advanced cancers. A note on the overall study: Ivuxolimab was a fully human IgG2 agonistic monoclonal antibody targeting the costimulatory receptor OX40 (CD134). Intravenous ivuxolimab was administered to patients every 2 weeks at six dose levels: 0.01, 0.1, 0.3, 1.5, 3 and 10 mg/kg. Of the roughly 52 dose-escalation patients, hepatocellular carcinoma was present in about 20, melanoma in approximately 15, renal cell carcinoma in 9 and head and neck cancer in 9. The dose-escalation cohort was almost 85% male with a mean age of about 54 years, ranging from about 23 to 85. Prior anti-PD-1, anti-PD-L1 or anti-CTLA-4 therapy was permitted, and checkpoint inhibitors had been received by 30% to 40% of dose-escalation patients. Partial responses were achieved by three dose-escalation patients, of whom one had hepatocellular carcinoma and two had cutaneous melanoma. Peripheral TCRbeta sequencing aimed to test whether ivuxolimab altered TCR sequence diversity and caused clonal T-cell expansion. The monotherapy dose-escalation portion (N ≈ 52 patients) of the phase I ivuxolimab trial is reported in the paper. Study-level results and caveats: On average, CD8+ T cells showed more expanded clones than CD4+ T cells after ivuxolimab. Which antigens the clonally expanded peripheral T cells were specific for was not determined. In partial responders in the 0.1-3.0 mg/kg groups, normalized peripheral clonal expansion was found to be among the lowest, especially among CD8+ T cells. At doses of 0.1 to 3.0 mg/kg, clonal expansion of both CD4+ and CD8+ blood T cells was observed from baseline to week 6. Low levels of normalized T-cell clonal expansion were also seen in some patients who did not respond.

For sequencing of the TCRbeta CDR3 region, genomic DNA was extracted from the sorted cells. TCRbeta CDR3 regions were sequenced using the immunoSEQ Assay. TCRdb stores this immuneACCESS table with in-frame sequences only. Part of the clones is absent; in the studies checked, under half of the shortfall reflects unresolved V genes, and no reason is known for the rest. In this sample the table shows about 90,000 clones, roughly 89% of which occur a single time. The ten biggest clones cover around 1.5% of the sample. Germline trimming: 5 bases from V, 4 bases from J; junction bases outside gene matches: 9. The CDR3, from cysteine to phenylalanine, totals 16 residues. Left in the record is the CDR3 DNA by itself, 48 bases read in frame from the first base. Reading the germline V gene (reference sequence) gives CDR1 LNHDA and CDR2 SQIVND. For this clone: It lacks a known antigen. No clone much larger than this one lies a single base away; base qualities are absent.

Patients with a history of autoimmune disease or receiving systemic immunosuppression were excluded from the trial. In every dose cohort, peripheral blood was drawn for TCR sequencing at baseline, cycle 4 day 1, and cycle 7 day 1. Samples were obtained from an open-label, multicenter, first-in-human phase I dose-escalation trial of ivuxolimab. Adults with locally advanced or metastatic melanoma, renal cell, hepatocellular, or head and neck squamous cell carcinoma were enrolled in the trial. CD4+ and CD8+ T cells were sorted separately from peripheral blood before TCR sequencing. Sequenced material: CD4+ or CD8+ T cells sorted from blood, taken in a trial of the OX40 agonist ivuxolimab. The chain joins TRBV19 to TRBJ2-4; 9 nucleotides in the junction match TRBD2. The clonotype was recovered from an adult with an advanced solid tumor such as melanoma, head and neck, liver or kidney cancer. The nucleotide sequence is given as TGTGCCAGTAGTCCGGGGGTAGCGGGAGCTAAAAACATTCAGTACTTC. It encodes CASSPGVAGAKNIQYF.